The 20 T cell receptor beta chains below were found in one sample sequenced in a study of cytomegalovirus exposure and HLA in healthy donors. The assay was immunoSEQ multiplex PCR, and TCRdb's table has in-frame clones only and misses some. Here the sample spans roughly 180,000 clones, about 80% being singletons. Sequenced material: PBMCs. The receptors shown here come from a man younger than 30 in good health and CMV-seropositive.

The chain has TRBV5-4 and TRBJ2-1, with 7 bases that match TRBD2. This CDR3 contains 15 residues. Per the germline V gene, CDR1 is SGHNT and CDR2 is YYREEE (reference sequence). Losses at the gene ends were 3 bases for V and 10 bases for J; bases not matched to a gene: 13. The CDR3 sequence: CASSSRVVPGGEQFF. CDR3 sequence (DNA): TGTGCCAGCAGCTCTCGGGTCGTGCCCGGGGGGGAGCAGTTCTTC.

The chain combines TRBV6-5 with TRBJ1-1, with 8 positions matching TRBD1. Germline CDR1 and CDR2: MNHEY and SVGAGI. The CDR3 covers 15 residues. Trimming removed 4 bases from V and 2 bases from J; junction bases left unmatched: 6. The CDR3 is CASSFTGQGNTEAFF. The CDR3 bases are TGTGCCAGCAGTTTCACCGGACAGGGAAACACTGAAGCTTTCTTT.

V and J are TRBV11-3 and TRBJ2-2; TRBD1 matches at 8 bases. Germline CDR1 SGHNT, CDR2 YENEEA. V lost 1 base and J lost 1; bases outside the gene matches: 8. This CDR3 has 18 amino acids. Here the CDR3 reads CASSLVSGQGRNTGELFF. The CDR3 coding sequence is TGTGCCAGCAGCTTAGTTTCCGGACAGGGACGGAACACCGGGGAGCTGTTTTTT.

The chain is built from TRBV28 and TRBJ2-7, with TRBD2 matching 7 bases. Germline V gene sequence: CDR1 MDHEN, CDR2 SYDVKM. Unmatched junction bases numbered 18, after V lost 3 bases and J lost 1 base. The CDR3 is made up of 19 amino acids. In DNA form, the CDR3 reads TGTGCCAGCAGTTTGAGGGAGGGGATCTTTACAAGTGGTTCCTACGAGCAGTACTTC. Translated: CASSLREGIFTSGSYEQYF.

Here the CDR3 reads CASSLDEKETQYF. The CDR3 coding sequence is TGCGCCAGCAGCTTGGACGAGAAAGAGACCCAGTACTTC. The rearrangement uses TRBV5-1 and TRBJ2-5; D ambiguous. V gave up 0 bases and J gave up 3 bases, with 6 bases separating them. The germline V gene has CDR1 SGHRS and CDR2 YFSETQ. CDR3 size: 13 residues.

V usage is TRBV9 and J usage is TRBJ2-1; perhaps TRBD1 as D (6 bases). V shed 3 bases and J shed 0 bases, with 13 bases lying between them. The length of the CDR3 is 16 residues. Germline CDR1 reads SGDLS; CDR2 reads YYNGEE. In DNA form, the CDR3 reads TGTGCCAGCAGCGCAGACAGGCCACGCTCCTACAATGAGCAGTTCTTC. Its protein product is CASSADRPRSYNEQFF.

The genes are TRBV19 and TRBJ1-2; D unclear. Germline V gene lookup returns CDR1 LNHDA and CDR2 SQIVND (reference sequence). The CDR3 length is 14 residues. V shed 1 base and J shed 6 bases, with 12 bases lying between them. The CDR3 bases are TGTGCCAGTAGTATAGCACAGTCGTCGGATGGCTACACCTTC. It specifies CASSIAQSSDGYTF. The complete variable domain, with remaining parts taken from reference TRBV19 and TRBJ1-2, reads DGGITQSPKYLFRKEGQNVTLSCEQNLNHDAMYWYRQDPGQGLRLIYYSQIVNDFQKGDIAEGYSVSREKKESFPLTVTSAQKNPTAFYLCASSIAQSSDGYTFGSGTRLTVV.

V usage is TRBV5-4 and J usage is TRBJ2-7; D is possibly TRBD1 (6 bases). Germline V gene data show CDR1 as SGHNT and CDR2 as YYREEE (reference sequence). This CDR3 contains 12 residues. V lost 6 bases and J 6 bases, leaving 13 bases between the germline ends. CDR3 nucleotides: TGTGCCAGCACGGGCAGGGGTGCCGAGCAGTACTTC. Its translation: CASTGRGAEQYF.

The genes are TRBV5-3 and TRBJ2-2, with 9 positions matching TRBD2. TRBV5-3 is noted as an ORF with a role that remains uncertain. The V and J ends lost 0 bases and 4 bases, in that order; junction bases with no gene match: 7. The CDR3 length is 17 residues. This CDR3 reads CARSLELREGATGELFF. CDR3 DNA sequence: TGTGCCAGAAGCTTGGAATTGCGGGAGGGCGCCACCGGGGAGCTGTTTTTT.

This sequence joins TRBV18 and TRBJ2-4, with a tentative D call TRBD1 (5 bases). Trimming removed 3 bases from V and 5 bases from J, with 11 bases in between. The CDR3 spans 14 residues. Germline V gives CDR1 KGHSH, CDR2 LQKENI. CDR3 amino acids: CASSPRVYENIQYF. The DNA of the CDR3 is TGTGCCAGCTCACCCAGGGTTTATGAAAACATTCAGTACTTC.

The rearrangement uses TRBV4-2 and TRBJ2-7; 11 bases are a match to TRBD2. From germline, CDR1 is LGHNA and CDR2 YNFKEQ. This CDR3 has 16 amino acids. J was trimmed by 6 bases and V by 1 base; bases with no gene match: 8. CDR3 DNA sequence: TGTGCCAGCAGCCAAGGGTTAGCGGGAGGGCCGGGCGAGCAGTACTTC. Protein product: CASSQGLAGGPGEQYF.

The chain joins TRBV7-2 to TRBJ2-5; D is unresolved. The germline V gene encodes CDR1 SGHTA and CDR2 FQGNSA. The CDR3 totals 12 residues. V was shortened by 5 bases and J by 0 bases, with 4 bases between the two germline ends. As DNA, the CDR3 is TGTGCCAGCAGCCCAGACCAAGAGACCCAGTACTTC. It codes for CASSPDQETQYF.

The CDR3 here is CAWSGQRGDTQYF. For the CDR3, the DNA is TGTGCCTGGAGCGGACAGCGGGGAGATACGCAGTATTTT. V is TRBV30 and J is TRBJ2-3, with D possibly matching TRBD2 (7 bases). The CDR3 contains 13 residues. Germline assignment: CDR1 GTSNPN and CDR2 SVGIG (reference sequence). V shed 3 bases and J shed 5 bases, with 12 bases lying between them.

V usage is TRBV15 and J usage is TRBJ2-7; unclear D gene. The CDR3 contains 13 residues. Germline V lookup: CDR1 LNHNV, CDR2 YYDKDF (reference sequence). The V and J ends lost 3 bases and 5 bases respectively, with 11 bases between them. CDR3 DNA sequence: TGTGCCACCAGCAGCGATCAAGCTCACGAGCAGTACTTC. Protein product: CATSSDQAHEQYF.

This clone has only a few counts. This chain uses TRBV7-9 with TRBJ2-7; a possible D gene is TRBD1 (6 bases). The V gene's germline CDR1 is SEHNR and CDR2 FQNEAQ (reference sequence). This CDR3 is built from 12 residues. Trimming removed 5 bases from V and 5 bases from J, with 10 bases in between. CDR3 region: CASSGNRDEQYF. As DNA, the CDR3 is TGTGCCAGCAGCGGCAACAGGGACGAGCAGTACTTC.

This clone was detected only once. This chain uses TRBV5-5 with TRBJ1-1; a possible D gene is TRBD1 (6 bases). The germline V gene has CDR1 SGHKS and CDR2 YYEKEE (reference sequence). This CDR3 has 15 residues. V dropped 2 bases and J dropped 3 bases, with 14 bases sitting between them. In DNA form, the CDR3 reads TGTGCCAGCAGCTTCAGGGGTTCCGGGGACACTGAAGCTTTCTTT. Its protein product is CASSFRGSGDTEAFF.

The chain carries TRBV7-8 and TRBJ1-2; D perhaps matches TRBD1 (5 bases). Germline CDR1 SGHVS, CDR2 FQNEAQ. Between the trimmed V and J ends, which lost 5 bases and 4 bases, there was a span of 17 bases. The CDR3 consists of 15 residues. CDR3 residues: CASSPRPGEGYGYTF. CDR3 DNA sequence: TGTGCCAGCAGCCCCCGGCCGGGGGAGGGCTATGGCTACACCTTC.

J is TRBJ1-1 and V is TRBV5-6, with 9 nucleotides matching TRBD1. CDR3 size: 17 residues. The V and J ends lost 0 bases and 4 bases, in that order; junction bases with no gene match: 10. Germline V CDR1 and CDR2: SGHDT, YYEEEE. The CDR3 here is CASSLAIQGARVTEAFF. CDR3 DNA sequence: TGTGCCAGCAGCTTGGCTATACAGGGGGCGCGAGTCACTGAAGCTTTCTTT.

This clone was detected a few times. The J gene is TRBJ2-3, the V gene TRBV11-2, with 7 bases identical to TRBD1. Germline V gene lookup returns CDR1 SGHAT and CDR2 FQNNGV. The CDR3 totals 16 residues. With V trimmed by 4 bases and J by 4 bases, 11 bases remained unmatched. The CDR3 protein is CASSSSSTGRPDTQYF. The CDR3 DNA follows: TGTGCCAGCAGCTCCTCCTCGACAGGGAGACCAGATACGCAGTATTTT.

Written as DNA, the CDR3 is TGTGCTAGTGGCGCCCCGGGAGGAGTATACAATGAGCAGTTCTTC. Translated, it gives CASGAPGGVYNEQFF. V gene TRBV12-5 combines with J gene TRBJ2-1; 7 bases line up with TRBD2. V trimming: 6 bases; J trimming: 4 bases; junction bases outside the gene matches: 9. This CDR3 is built from 15 residues. Germline assignment: CDR1 LGHNT and CDR2 FRNRAP.